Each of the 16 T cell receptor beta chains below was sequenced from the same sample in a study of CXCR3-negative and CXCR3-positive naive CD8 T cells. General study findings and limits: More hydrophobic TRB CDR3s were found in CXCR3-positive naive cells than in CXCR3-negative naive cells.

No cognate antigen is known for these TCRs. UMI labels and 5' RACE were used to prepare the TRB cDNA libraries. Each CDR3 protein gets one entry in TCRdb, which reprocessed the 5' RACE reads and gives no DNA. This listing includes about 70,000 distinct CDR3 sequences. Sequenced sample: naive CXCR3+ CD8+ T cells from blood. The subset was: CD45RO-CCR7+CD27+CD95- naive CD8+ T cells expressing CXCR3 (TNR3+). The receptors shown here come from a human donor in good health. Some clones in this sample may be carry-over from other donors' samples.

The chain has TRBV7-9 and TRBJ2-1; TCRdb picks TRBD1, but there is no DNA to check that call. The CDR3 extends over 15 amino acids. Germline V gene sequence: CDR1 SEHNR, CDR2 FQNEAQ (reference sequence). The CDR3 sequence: CASSLRAGGYNEQFF.

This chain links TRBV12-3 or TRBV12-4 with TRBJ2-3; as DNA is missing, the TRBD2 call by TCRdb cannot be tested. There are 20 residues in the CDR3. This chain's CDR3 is CASSFPLGLAGGTSTDTQYF.

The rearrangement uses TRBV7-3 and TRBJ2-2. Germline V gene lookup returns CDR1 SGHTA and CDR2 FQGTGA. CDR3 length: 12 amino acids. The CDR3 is CASSPITGELFF.

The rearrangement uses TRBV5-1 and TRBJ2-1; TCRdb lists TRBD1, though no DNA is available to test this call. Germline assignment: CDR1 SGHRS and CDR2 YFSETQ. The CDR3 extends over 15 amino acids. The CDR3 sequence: CASSFTGGPRNEQFF.

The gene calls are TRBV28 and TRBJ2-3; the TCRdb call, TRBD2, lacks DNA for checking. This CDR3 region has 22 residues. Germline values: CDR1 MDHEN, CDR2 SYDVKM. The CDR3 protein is CASSYIGRVSGADTSSTDTQYF.

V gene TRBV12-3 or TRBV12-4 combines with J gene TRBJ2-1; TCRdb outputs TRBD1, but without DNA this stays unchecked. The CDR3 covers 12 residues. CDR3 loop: CASASGASEQFF.

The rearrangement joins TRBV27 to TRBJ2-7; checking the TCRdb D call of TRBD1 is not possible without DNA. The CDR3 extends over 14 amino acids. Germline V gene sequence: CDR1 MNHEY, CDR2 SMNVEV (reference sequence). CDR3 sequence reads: CASSQQGGHVEQYF.

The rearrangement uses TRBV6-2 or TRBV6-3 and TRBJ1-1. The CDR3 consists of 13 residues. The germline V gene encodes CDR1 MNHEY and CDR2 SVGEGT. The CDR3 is CASSYSGYTEAFF.

The CDR3 spells CSARDRGPDSGNTIYF. V gene TRBV20-1 combines with J gene TRBJ1-3; TCRdb's D gene call, TRBD1, goes unchecked for lack of DNA. The CDR3 is made up of 16 amino acids. Germline CDR1 DFQATT, CDR2 SNEGSKA (reference sequence).

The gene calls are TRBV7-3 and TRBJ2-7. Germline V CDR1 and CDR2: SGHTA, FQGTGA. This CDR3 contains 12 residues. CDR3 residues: CASSSNEYEQYF.

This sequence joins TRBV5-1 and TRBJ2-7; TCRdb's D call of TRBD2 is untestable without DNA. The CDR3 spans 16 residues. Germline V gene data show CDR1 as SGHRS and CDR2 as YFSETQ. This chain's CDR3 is CASSLGVGLSTYEQYF.

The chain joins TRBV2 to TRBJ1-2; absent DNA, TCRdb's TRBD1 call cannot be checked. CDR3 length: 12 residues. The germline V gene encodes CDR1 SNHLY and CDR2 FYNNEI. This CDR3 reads CASSEKTGGRTF.

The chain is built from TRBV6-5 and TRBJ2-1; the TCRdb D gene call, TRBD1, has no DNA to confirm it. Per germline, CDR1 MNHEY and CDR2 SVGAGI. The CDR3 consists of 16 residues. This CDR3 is CASSYTSGVWGNEQFF.

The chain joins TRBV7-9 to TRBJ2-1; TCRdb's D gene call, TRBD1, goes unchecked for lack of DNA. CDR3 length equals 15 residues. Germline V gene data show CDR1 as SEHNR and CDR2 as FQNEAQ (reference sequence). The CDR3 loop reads CASSVSGGRYNEQFF.

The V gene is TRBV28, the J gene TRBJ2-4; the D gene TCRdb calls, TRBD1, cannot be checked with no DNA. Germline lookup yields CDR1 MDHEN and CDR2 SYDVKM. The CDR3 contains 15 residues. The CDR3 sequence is CASSGGTGVVNIQYF.

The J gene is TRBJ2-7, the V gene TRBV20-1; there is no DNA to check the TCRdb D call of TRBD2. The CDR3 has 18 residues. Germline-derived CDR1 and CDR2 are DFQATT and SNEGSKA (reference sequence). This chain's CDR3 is CSARDTGTSGVGGYEQYF.